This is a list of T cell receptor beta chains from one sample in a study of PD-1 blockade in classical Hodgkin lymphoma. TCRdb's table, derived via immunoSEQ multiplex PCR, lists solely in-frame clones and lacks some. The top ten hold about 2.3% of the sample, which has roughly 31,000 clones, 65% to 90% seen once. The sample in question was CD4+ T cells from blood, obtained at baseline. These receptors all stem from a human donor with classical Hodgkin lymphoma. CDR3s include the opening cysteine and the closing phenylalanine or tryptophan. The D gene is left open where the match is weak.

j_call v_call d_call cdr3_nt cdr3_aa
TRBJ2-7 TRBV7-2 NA TGTGCCAGCAGCTTAGTATCCGGGAAAAACGAGCAGTACTTC CASSLVSGKNEQYF
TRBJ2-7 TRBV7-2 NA TGTGCCCCGATAACGTCCTACGAGCAGTACTTC CAPITSYEQYF
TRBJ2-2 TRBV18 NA TGTGCCAGCTCGGTAACACTAGCAAACACCGGGGAGCTGTTTTTT CASSVTLANTGELFF
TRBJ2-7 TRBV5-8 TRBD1 TGTGCCAGCAAAAGACAGGGTGGGTCCTACGAGCAGTACTTC CASKRQGGSYEQYF
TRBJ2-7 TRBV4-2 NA TGTGCCAGCAGCCAAGAGCGGGACTACGAGCAGTACTTC CASSQERDYEQYF
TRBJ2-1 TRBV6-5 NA TGTGCCAGCAGTTACTCGAGAGACAATGAGCAGTTCTTC CASSYSRDNEQFF
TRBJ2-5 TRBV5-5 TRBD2 TGTGCCAGCAGCTTAGCGGGGGGGCAAGAGACCCAGTACTTC CASSLAGGQETQYF
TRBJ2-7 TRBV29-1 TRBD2 TGCAGCGTGTCCTATCGGGTAGCGGGAGGCGAGCAGTACTTC CSVSYRVAGGEQYF
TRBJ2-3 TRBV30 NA TGTGCCTGGAGTCGAGCAAACACAGATACGCAGTATTTT CAWSRANTDTQYF
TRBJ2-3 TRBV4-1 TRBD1 TGCGCCAGCAGCCGCGGCGGGACAGGGGATTCGACGCAGTATTTT CASSRGGTGDSTQYF
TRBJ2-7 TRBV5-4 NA TGTGCCAGCAGCTCGCCGGCAGGGTCAGAAGAGCAGTACTTC CASSSPAGSEEQYF
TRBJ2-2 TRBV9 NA TGTGCCAGCATGTCCGGGAACACCGGGGAGCTGTTTTTT CASMSGNTGELFF
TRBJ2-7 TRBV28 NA TGTGCCAGCAGTCCCGGGACCGTCCCCTACGAGCAGTACTTC CASSPGTVPYEQYF
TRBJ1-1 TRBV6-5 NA TGTGCCAGCAGAATAACAGCGAACACTGAAGCTTTCTTT CASRITANTEAFF
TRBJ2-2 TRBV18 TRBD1 TGTGCCAGCTCACCACCATTTCAGGGGGCGCAATCCGGGGAGCTGTTTTTT CASSPPFQGAQSGELFF